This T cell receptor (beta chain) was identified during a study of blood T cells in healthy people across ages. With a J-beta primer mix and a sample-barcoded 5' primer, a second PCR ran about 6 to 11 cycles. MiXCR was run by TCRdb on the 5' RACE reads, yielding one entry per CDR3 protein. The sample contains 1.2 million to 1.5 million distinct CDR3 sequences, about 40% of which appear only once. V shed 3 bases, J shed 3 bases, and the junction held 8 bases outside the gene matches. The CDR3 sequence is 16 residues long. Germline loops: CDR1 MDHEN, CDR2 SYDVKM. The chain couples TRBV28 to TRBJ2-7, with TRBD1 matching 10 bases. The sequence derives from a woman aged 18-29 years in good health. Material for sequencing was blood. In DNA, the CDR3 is TGTGCCAGCAGTTTCCCACTGGGGACAGGGGACTACGAGCAGTACTTC. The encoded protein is CASSFPLGTGDYEQYF.